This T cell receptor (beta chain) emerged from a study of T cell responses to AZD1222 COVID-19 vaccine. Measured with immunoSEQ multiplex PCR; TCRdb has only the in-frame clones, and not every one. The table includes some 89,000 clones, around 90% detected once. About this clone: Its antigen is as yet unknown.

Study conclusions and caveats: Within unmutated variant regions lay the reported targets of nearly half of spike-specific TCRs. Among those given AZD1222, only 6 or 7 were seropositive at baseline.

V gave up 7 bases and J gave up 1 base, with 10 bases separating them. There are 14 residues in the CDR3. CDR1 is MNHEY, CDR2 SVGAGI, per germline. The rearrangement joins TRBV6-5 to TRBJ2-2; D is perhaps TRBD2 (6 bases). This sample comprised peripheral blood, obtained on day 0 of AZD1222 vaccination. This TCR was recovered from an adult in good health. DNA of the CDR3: TGTGCCAGCAAGCTGGGACTGAACACCGGGGAGCTGTTTTTT. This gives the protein CASKLGLNTGELFF.